The 27 T cell receptor beta chains given below trace back to one sample, sequenced in a study of T-cell reconstitution after alpha-beta-depleted transplantation in children. A TCRbeta library incorporating unique molecular identifiers was prepared. TCRdb reanalysed the PCR reads using MiXCR and keeps one entry per CDR3 protein. The sample lists about 980,000 distinct CDR3 sequences; about 29% were seen once. The sample here was PBMCs, mostly from graft donor cells, taken 360 days after TCRalphabeta/CD19-depleted stem cell transplant. These receptors originate from a boy younger than two who had a stem cell transplant for SCID, so the T cells may come from the graft donor.

J is TRBJ2-7 and V is TRBV9, with D possibly TRBD1 on 5 matching bases. The V and J ends lost 1 base and 6 bases respectively, with 14 bases between them. There are 14 residues in the CDR3. Germline loops: CDR1 SGDLS, CDR2 YYNGEE. The DNA for the CDR3 is TGTGCCAGCAGCGTATCAGGGTACTCGGGCGAGCAGTACTTC. This translates into CASSVSGYSGEQYF.

The chain combines TRBV12-3 or TRBV12-4 with TRBJ2-1; 12 bases align to TRBD2. The ends lost 6 bases at V and 10 bases at J; junction bases unmatched: 16. CDR3 size: 17 residues. The DNA of the CDR3 is TGTGCCAGCAGCCCTGAAGTACTAGCGGGGGGCTCGCAAGAGCAGTTCTTC. This codes for CASSPEVLAGGSQEQFF.

V usage is TRBV29-1 and J usage is TRBJ1-2, with D hard to call. V lost 7 bases, J lost 4 bases, and 13 bases lay in between. Germline CDR1 reads SQVTM; CDR2 reads ANQGSEA. CDR3 length: 12 residues. CDR3 coding DNA: TGCAGCGCGGAGGACGGGTTCTATGGCTACACCTTC. It encodes CSAEDGFYGYTF.

This clonotype was seen only a few times. This chain connects TRBV9 to TRBJ1-3; TRBD1 is a possible D gene (5 bases). CDR3 length equals 15 residues. The germline CDR1 and CDR2 sequences are SGDLS and YYNGEE. V was cut by 3 bases and J by 3 bases, with 13 bases left in between. The CDR3 DNA reads as TGTGCCAGCAGCGGAGCCGGACAAATTGGAAACACCATATATTTT. Translation gives CASSGAGQIGNTIYF. Filled out from reference TRBV9 and TRBJ1-3, the complete variable domain reads DSGVTQTPKHLITATGQRVTLRCSPRSGDLSVYWYQQSLDQGLQFLIQYYNGEERAKGNILERFSAQQFPDLHSELNLSSLELGDSALYFCASSGAGQIGNTIYFGEGSWLTVV.

This clonotype turned up a few times. The rearrangement links TRBV7-3 to TRBJ2-1; perhaps D is TRBD1 or TRBD2 (6 bases each). V lost 6 bases, J lost 1 base, and 19 bases lay in between. CDR3 size: 17 residues. Germline V gene data show CDR1 as SGHTA and CDR2 as FQGTGA. The CDR3 is CASRELQGGPSYNEQFF. The CDR3 DNA sequence: TGTGCCAGCAGAGAACTCCAAGGGGGGCCGTCCTACAATGAGCAGTTCTTC.

This rearrangement joins TRBV6-5 to TRBJ2-1; 8 bases are a match to TRBD1. The CDR3 spans 15 residues. With V trimmed by 6 bases and J by 4 bases, 8 bases remained unmatched. Germline V gives CDR1 MNHEY, CDR2 SVGAGI. CDR3 region: CASRLQGGRYNEQFF. CDR3 in DNA: TGTGCCAGCAGGTTACAGGGGGGACGGTACAATGAGCAGTTCTTC.

The chain links TRBV15 to TRBJ2-3; 11 positions agree with TRBD2. Germline loops: CDR1 LNHNV, CDR2 YYDKDF (reference sequence). V was clipped by 6 bases and J by 5 bases; unmatched bases: 4. The CDR3 loop spans 14 amino acids. The CDR3 DNA reads as TGTGCCACCAGACTAGCGGGGGCTGGAGATACGCAGTATTTT. Protein sequence: CATRLAGAGDTQYF.

The rearrangement links TRBV4-2 to TRBJ2-5; D is uncertain. Trimming stripped 0 bases from V and 5 bases from J, with 13 bases between. Germline V gives CDR1 LGHNA, CDR2 YNFKEQ. This CDR3 has 15 amino acids. CDR3 sequence (DNA): TGTGCCAGCAGCCAAGATGGCGCGGCGGCGGAGACCCAGTACTTC. Translated, it gives CASSQDGAAAETQYF.

This chain uses TRBV20-1 with TRBJ2-3; no clear D gene. Germline assignment: CDR1 DFQATT and CDR2 SNEGSKA (reference sequence). The CDR3 sequence is 11 residues long. V was cut by 6 bases and J by 1 base, with 5 bases left in between. The chain's CDR3 is CSAAGTDTQYF. The CDR3 DNA reads as TGCAGTGCCGCGGGCACAGATACGCAGTATTTT.

This clonotype appeared a few times. The chain joins TRBV6-5 to TRBJ2-5; 8 bases fit TRBD1. The CDR3 loop spans 16 amino acids. From germline, CDR1 is MNHEY and CDR2 SVGAGI. Germline trimming cut 2 bases from V and 2 bases from J; bases unmatched to any gene: 7. CDR3 DNA: TGTGCCAGCAGTTACGGGGACAGGCTCCTACAAGAGACCCAGTACTTC. This encodes CASSYGDRLLQETQYF.

This clonotype appeared a few times. The gene calls are TRBV7-2 and TRBJ2-1; a weak D match, TRBD2 (5 bases). The germline V gene has CDR1 SGHTA and CDR2 FQGNSA. The CDR3 is made up of 15 amino acids. V was clipped by 2 bases and J by 0 bases, with 8 bases between them. The CDR3, as DNA: TGTGCCAGCAGCTTACGGGGTAACTCCTACAATGAGCAGTTCTTC. Encoded protein: CASSLRGNSYNEQFF.

The chain links TRBV12-3 or TRBV12-4 to TRBJ2-7, with 10 positions matching TRBD2. The CDR3 sequence is 15 residues long. J lost 2 bases, V lost 6 bases, and 7 bases had no gene match. The CDR3, as DNA: TGTGCCAGCAGACTCGGACTAGCGGACCCCTACGAGCAGTACTTC. It yields the protein CASRLGLADPYEQYF.

This clonotype occurred many times. The rearrangement joins TRBV7-9 to TRBJ2-7; 9 positions match TRBD1. Per germline, CDR1 SEHNR and CDR2 FQNEAQ (reference sequence). The length of the CDR3 is 16 residues. V shed 5 bases and J 3 bases; nucleotides not matched to a gene: 11. The CDR3 coding sequence is TGTGCCAGCAGCGCCAGGACAGGGGACAAGTACTACGAGCAGTACTTC. Encoded protein: CASSARTGDKYYEQYF.

This clonotype was counted a few times. The V and J genes are TRBV20-1 and TRBJ2-7, with a weak D call TRBD2 (5 bases). The V gene lost 8 bases and the J gene lost 5 bases, with 13 bases spanning the gap. This CDR3 is built from 11 residues. Germline V gene lookup returns CDR1 DFQATT and CDR2 SNEGSKA (reference sequence). CDR3 in DNA: TGCAGTACCCGGGATCGCCACGAGCAGTACTTC. Its protein product is CSTRDRHEQYF.

In nucleotides, the CDR3 is TGTGCCATCAGTGAGGACGGGCTGAACACTGAAGCTTTCTTT. Translated, it gives CAISEDGLNTEAFF. The chain combines TRBV10-3 with TRBJ1-1; D call uncertain. V lost 2 bases and J lost 0, with 7 bases in between. This CDR3 is 14 amino acids long. CDR1 and CDR2 (germline): ENHRY, SYGVKD.

The chain couples TRBV12-3 or TRBV12-4 to TRBJ2-7, with D possibly being TRBD2 (5 bases). CDR3 size: 11 residues. The germline V and J ends were trimmed by 3 bases and 9 bases, with 9 bases remaining between them. CDR3 in DNA: TGTGCCAGCAGTTTTGGAGGTGTGCAGTACTTC. Translating gives CASSFGGVQYF.

The CDR3 bases are TGTGCCAGCAGCCATATAAACAGGGGCCCTACCTCCTACAATGAGCAGTTCTTC. Its protein is CASSHINRGPTSYNEQFF. The chain is built from TRBV11-2 and TRBJ2-1, with 7 bases identical to TRBD1. Germline V gene lookup returns CDR1 SGHAT and CDR2 FQNNGV. V was clipped by 5 bases and J by 0 bases; unmatched bases: 13. The CDR3 is made up of 18 amino acids.

Many counts were recorded for this clonotype. The chain is built from TRBV7-9 and TRBJ2-3; 8 bases align to TRBD2. The germline gives CDR1 SEHNR, CDR2 FQNEAQ (reference sequence). J lost 4 bases, V lost 4 bases, and 10 bases had no gene match. This CDR3 has 16 residues. CDR3: CASSSIWAGGPDTQYF. CDR3 nucleotides: TGTGCCAGCAGCTCGATCTGGGCGGGGGGCCCAGATACGCAGTATTTT.

The chain has TRBV6-5 and TRBJ2-1; no clear D. Trimming cost V 2 bases and J 10 bases, with 9 bases left between them. This CDR3 is 12 amino acids long. CDR1 is MNHEY, CDR2 SVGAGI, per germline. CDR3 sequence (DNA): TGTGCCAGCAGTTACCTCTACGGGGAGCAGTTCTTC. Its translation is CASSYLYGEQFF.

This clonotype occurred a few times. The V and J genes are TRBV7-3 and TRBJ1-1; a possible D gene is TRBD1 (6 bases). V dropped 1 base and J dropped 1 base, with 37 bases sitting between them. Germline loops: CDR1 SGHTA, CDR2 FQGTGA. The CDR3 has 24 amino acids. The CDR3 DNA follows: TGTGCCAGCAGCTTAATTCCACACGCCTTATTTAGGACAGCCCCTCATCCCTCGAACACTGAAGCTTTCTTT. Translating it yields CASSLIPHALFRTAPHPSNTEAFF.

V is TRBV7-2 and J is TRBJ2-1; D not certain. The V end lost 4 bases, the J end lost 0 bases, and 13 bases lay between the germline ends. The CDR3 has 16 residues. The V gene's germline CDR1 is SGHTA and CDR2 FQGNSA. In DNA, the CDR3 is TGTGCCAGCAGCTCTGCCAGTTGGAGCTCCTACAATGAGCAGTTCTTC. The encoded protein is CASSSASWSSYNEQFF.

This clonotype was seen a handful of times. The V gene is TRBV5-1, the J gene TRBJ2-1; 10 nucleotides line up with TRBD2. The CDR3 covers 17 residues. CDR1 is SGHRS and CDR2 is YFSETQ in the germline V gene. Unmatched junction bases numbered 4, after V lost 1 base and J lost 0 bases. The CDR3 DNA follows: TGCGCCAGCAGCTTGCCATGGACTAGCGGCTCCTACAATGAGCAGTTCTTC. Translation: CASSLPWTSGSYNEQFF.

The rearrangement uses TRBV10-3 and TRBJ2-3; D gene uncertain. The CDR3 sequence is 13 residues long. Germline CDR1 reads ENHRY; CDR2 reads SYGVKD. V was clipped by 2 bases and J by 3 bases, with 6 bases between them. DNA for the CDR3: TGTGCCATCAGTGAGCCAGGAACAGATACGCAGTATTTT. It specifies CAISEPGTDTQYF.

This chain connects TRBV29-1 to TRBJ2-3; D is unclear. The CDR3 has 13 residues. Trimming stripped 4 bases from V and 4 bases from J, with 12 bases between. Germline V gene lookup returns CDR1 SQVTM and CDR2 ANQGSEA. CDR3 sequence reads: CSVVVPRPDTQYF. DNA of the CDR3: TGCAGCGTTGTAGTTCCCCGTCCAGATACGCAGTATTTT.

The chain recombines TRBV6-1 with TRBJ2-5; D gene uncertain. The V end lost 7 bases, the J end lost 2 bases, and 20 bases lay between the germline ends. Germline V gene lookup returns CDR1 MNHNS and CDR2 SASEGT. This CDR3 contains 16 residues. CDR3 in amino acids: CASKPRTGSPQETQYF. The CDR3 region has the DNA TGTGCCAGCAAACCCCGTACGGGTAGCCCTCAAGAGACCCAGTACTTC.

V is TRBV4-2 and J is TRBJ2-3; 8 nucleotides match TRBD2. CDR3 length equals 15 residues. The germline gives CDR1 LGHNA, CDR2 YNFKEQ. The V segment lost 3 bases and the J segment 6 bases; nucleotides outside the gene matches: 8. CDR3 sequence (DNA): TGTGCCAGCAGCCAGAGCGGGGGTGTTAGGGATACGCAGTATTTT. It specifies CASSQSGGVRDTQYF.

The J gene is TRBJ2-7, the V gene TRBV5-1; 9 bases are a match to TRBD1. CDR3 length equals 15 residues. The germline V gene has CDR1 SGHRS and CDR2 YFSETQ. V shed 3 bases, J shed 5 bases, and the junction held 9 bases outside the gene matches. The CDR3 spells CASSYSGDRVNEQYF. The DNA of the CDR3 is TGCGCCAGCAGCTACAGTGGGGACAGGGTCAACGAGCAGTACTTC.